Presented here are 5 T cell receptor beta chains from one specimen sequenced in a study of post-analysis software for immune sequencing data. These receptors are not linked to any known antigen. Notes on the study in general: Several TRBV segments were more frequent in patients than controls; TRBV5-6, TRBV5-1 and TRBV20-1 belonged to this group.

Presence of unique molecular identifiers characterized the TCR beta cDNA libraries. TCRdb independently ran MiXCR on the PCR reads; one entry per CDR3 protein. The table includes about 540,000 distinct CDR3 sequences, around 36% detected once. Sample: blood. The receptor set was obtained from a girl between 2 and 17 years old with multiple sclerosis.

This clonotype was found a few times. This rearrangement joins TRBV6-5 to TRBJ1-5; the D gene is possibly TRBD1 (5 bases). Trimming left V 2 bases short and J 4 bases short, with 9 bases between. The CDR3 has 14 residues. Germline V gives CDR1 MNHEY, CDR2 SVGAGI. The CDR3 spells CASSYGGPNQPQHF. The CDR3 DNA sequence: TGTGCCAGCAGTTACGGGGGTCCTAATCAGCCCCAGCATTTT.

This clonotype was observed a handful of times. The chain uses TRBV7-9 and TRBJ2-1, with 9 bases identical to TRBD1. There are 19 residues in the CDR3. V lost 5 bases, J lost 4 bases, and 18 bases stayed unmatched. Germline CDR1 is SEHNR and CDR2 is FQNEAQ (reference sequence). The DNA of the CDR3 is TGTGCCAGCAGCGCCTTTGGCCGGCCTCCGGGACAGGGTTACAATGAGCAGTTCTTC. Residues: CASSAFGRPPGQGYNEQFF.

This CDR3 is CASSLPGGGYTF. The DNA for the CDR3 is TGTGCCAGCAGTTTACCTGGGGGTGGCTACACCTTC. The gene calls are TRBV12-3 or TRBV12-4 and TRBJ1-2, with D possibly matching TRBD1 (5 bases). This CDR3 spans 12 amino acids. V shed 2 bases and J shed 7 bases, with 8 bases lying between them.

The V gene is TRBV20-1, the J gene TRBJ2-5; the D gene is possibly TRBD1 (7 bases). Germline CDR1 and CDR2: DFQATT and SNEGSKA (reference sequence). Trimming removed 6 bases at V and 2 bases at J, with 25 bases between. This CDR3 has 17 residues. CDR3 residues: CSAPPGLRGNIQETQYF. Written as DNA, the CDR3 is TGCAGTGCCCCCCCGGGACTCAGGGGGAATATACAAGAGACCCAGTACTTC.

A few counts support this clonotype. The chain combines TRBV7-2 with TRBJ1-4; possibly TRBD1 for D (5 bases). CDR1 is SGHTA and CDR2 is FQGNSA in the germline V gene. The CDR3 length is 13 residues. V shed 2 bases and J shed 7 bases, with 8 bases lying between them. CDR3 residues: CASSLQGSEKLFF. CDR3 nucleotide sequence: TGTGCCAGCAGCTTACAGGGATCTGAAAAACTGTTTTTT. Using reference TRBV7-2 and TRBJ1-4 for the parts outside the CDR3, the full variable domain is GAGVSQSPSNKVTEKGKDVELRCDPISGHTALYWYRQSLGQGLEFLIYFQGNSAPDKSGLPSDRFSAERTGGSVSTLTIQRTQQEDSAVYLCASSLQGSEKLFFGSGTQLSVL.